Shown below are 2 T cell receptor beta chains from a single sample sequenced in a study of persistence of HIV-infected CD4 T cells. The stimulus was lysate of CMV-infected fibroblasts, around 10 ug/mL. Memory cells lacking CD40L and CD69 with high CD45RO were sorted. The libraries were made with immunoSEQ version 4 in survey mode. Generated by immunoSEQ multiplex PCR, the TCRdb table keeps only in-frame clones and is missing some. Among some 31,000 clones, 82% were seen once, and the ten largest hold roughly 0.9%. No cognate antigen is known for these TCRs. Sequencing used CD4+ T cells sorted from PBMCs after approximately 20-hour stimulation, obtained from a patient who received antiretroviral therapy. These receptors all stem from an adult man with HIV who was CMV-seropositive.

The chain couples TRBV27 to TRBJ1-5; TRBD1 matches at 7 bases. V lost 6 bases, J lost 3 bases, and 5 bases stayed unmatched. This CDR3 is built from 14 residues. Germline V gene data show CDR1 as MNHEY and CDR2 as SMNVEV (reference sequence). DNA for the CDR3: TGTGCCAGCAGGAAGGACAGGTCCAATCAGCCCCAGCATTTT. Protein product: CASRKDRSNQPQHF.

The chain recombines TRBV29-1 with TRBJ2-5, with D hard to call. V dropped 3 bases and J dropped 5 bases, with 4 bases sitting between them. The CDR3 contains 10 residues. Germline V gene sequence: CDR1 SQVTM, CDR2 ANQGSEA. As DNA, the CDR3 is TGCAGCGTTGAGGGGGAGACCCAGTACTTC. This gives the protein CSVEGETQYF.